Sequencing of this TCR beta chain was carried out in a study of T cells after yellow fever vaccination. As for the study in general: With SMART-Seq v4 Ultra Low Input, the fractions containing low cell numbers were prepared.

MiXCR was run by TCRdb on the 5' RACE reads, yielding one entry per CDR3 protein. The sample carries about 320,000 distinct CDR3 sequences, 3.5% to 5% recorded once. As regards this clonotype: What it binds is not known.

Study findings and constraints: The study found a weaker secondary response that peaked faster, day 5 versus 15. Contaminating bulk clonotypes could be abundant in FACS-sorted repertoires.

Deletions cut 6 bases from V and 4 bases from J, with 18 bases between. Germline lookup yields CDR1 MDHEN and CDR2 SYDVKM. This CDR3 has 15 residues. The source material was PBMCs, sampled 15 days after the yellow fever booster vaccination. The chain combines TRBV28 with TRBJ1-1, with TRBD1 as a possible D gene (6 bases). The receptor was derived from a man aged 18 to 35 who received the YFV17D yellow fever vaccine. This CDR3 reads CASSPRTVKFTEAFF. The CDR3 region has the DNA TGTGCCAGCAGCCCTAGGACAGTTAAGTTCACTGAAGCTTTCTTT.